The 8 T cell receptor beta chains reported below all come from one sample, sequenced in a study of Graves' ophthalmopathy and Graves' hyperthyroidism. Amplifying from RNA transcripts, the study obtained TCR beta CDR3 regions. First-round RT-PCR employed HTBI primers, with a second-round multiplex PCR after it. Using its own MiXCR run on the multiplex PCR reads, TCRdb lists one record per CDR3 protein. The repertoire holds about 620,000 distinct CDR3 sequences, with about 20% as singletons. The specimen was peripheral blood. The receptor set was obtained from a woman under 30 with stable Graves' hyperthyroidism. Some clones in this sample may be carry-over from other donors' samples.

This chain's CDR3 is CASSFTSGNQETQYF. CDR3 in DNA: TGTGCCAGCAGTTTCACTTCAGGCAATCAAGAGACCCAGTACTTC. The chain joins TRBV12-3 or TRBV12-4 to TRBJ2-5; D is unresolved. V dropped 3 bases and J dropped 2 bases, with 13 bases sitting between them. CDR3 length: 15 amino acids.

The gene calls are TRBV25-1 and TRBJ1-1, with D possibly being TRBD1 (6 bases). V lost 3 bases and J 4 bases, leaving 15 bases between the germline ends. CDR1 MGHDK and CDR2 SYGVNS come from the germline V gene. This CDR3 is 15 amino acids long. CDR3 sequence: CASSDLGRGLTEAFF. DNA of the CDR3: TGTGCCAGCAGTGACCTCGGCAGGGGTCTCACTGAAGCTTTCTTT.

V usage is TRBV19 and J usage is TRBJ1-5, with a possible D match to TRBD1 (6 bases). There are 15 residues in the CDR3. The ends were cut back, 3 bases at V and 5 bases at J, with 14 bases in the middle. Germline CDR1 LNHDA, CDR2 SQIVND (reference sequence). The CDR3 DNA is TGTGCCAGTAGTATTTCGACAGGAACTTATCAGCCCCAGCATTTT. The encoded protein is CASSISTGTYQPQHF.

V and J are TRBV12-3 or TRBV12-4 and TRBJ2-7; D is undetermined. This CDR3 contains 13 residues. V lost 2 bases, J lost 5 bases, and 10 bases lay in between. The CDR3: CASSLPGSHEQYF. CDR3 in DNA: TGTGCCAGCAGTTTACCGGGTTCCCACGAGCAGTACTTC.

The genes are TRBV6-5 and TRBJ2-7; weak D call: TRBD1 (6 bases). CDR3 length equals 15 residues. Germline CDR1 is MNHEY and CDR2 is SVGAGI. V was trimmed by 0 bases and J by 6 bases, leaving 15 bases between them. The CDR3 loop is CASSYSDSLSSEQYF. As DNA, the CDR3 is TGTGCCAGCAGTTACTCGGACAGTCTCTCCAGCGAGCAGTACTTC.

This clonotype was detected a few times. This chain connects TRBV7-9 to TRBJ2-2, with TRBD2 matching 7 bases. From germline, CDR1 is SEHNR and CDR2 FQNEAQ (reference sequence). After removal of 0 bases from V and 6 bases from J, the junction contained 1 base not matched to a gene. The CDR3 is 14 amino acids. CDR3 in amino acids: CASSLARESGELFF. CDR3 sequence (DNA): TGTGCCAGCAGCTTAGCGCGGGAGTCCGGGGAGCTGTTTTTT.

There are many counts of this clonotype. It is likely a read error, because the conserved phenylalanine at the end of the CDR3 is missing. The chain has TRBV6-1 and TRBJ2-5; D unresolved. From germline, CDR1 is MNHNS and CDR2 SASEGT. This CDR3 is built from 13 residues. V was cut by 9 bases and J by 5 bases, with 16 bases left in between. The CDR3 DNA sequence: TGTGCCAGTGCCAGGCGGCTTGGTGAGACCCAGTACCTC. Translated, it gives CASARRLGETQYL.

Worth noting for this clonotype: The junction and the germline gene differ at one end; a read error may be behind it. This chain connects TRBV15 to TRBJ1-1, with a possible D match to TRBD1 (6 bases). CDR3 length: 14 residues. CDR1 is LNHNV, CDR2 YYDKDF, per germline (reference sequence). In nucleotides, the CDR3 is TGTGCCACGAGCACCGGGACACAGAACACTGAAGCTTTCTTT. It translates to CATSTGTQNTEAFF.